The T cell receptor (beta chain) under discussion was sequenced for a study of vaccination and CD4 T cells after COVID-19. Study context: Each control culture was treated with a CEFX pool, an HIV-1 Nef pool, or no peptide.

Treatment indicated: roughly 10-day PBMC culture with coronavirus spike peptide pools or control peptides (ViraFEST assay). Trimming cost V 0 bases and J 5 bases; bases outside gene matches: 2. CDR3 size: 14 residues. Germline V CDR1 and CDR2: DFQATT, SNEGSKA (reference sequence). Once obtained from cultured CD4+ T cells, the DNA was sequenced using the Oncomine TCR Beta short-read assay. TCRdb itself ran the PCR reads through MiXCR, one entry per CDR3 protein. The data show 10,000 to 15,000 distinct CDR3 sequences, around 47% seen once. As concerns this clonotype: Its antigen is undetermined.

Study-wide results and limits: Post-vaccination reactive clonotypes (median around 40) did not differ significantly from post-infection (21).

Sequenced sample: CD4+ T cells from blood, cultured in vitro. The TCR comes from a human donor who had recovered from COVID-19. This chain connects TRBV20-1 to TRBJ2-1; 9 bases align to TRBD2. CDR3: CSARDIAGDNEQFF. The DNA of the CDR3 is TGCAGTGCTAGAGATATAGCGGGGGACAATGAGCAGTTCTTC.